What follows are 14 T cell receptor beta chains derived from one specimen sequenced in a study of T-cell memory formation after mild COVID-19. One entry per CDR3 protein results from TCRdb running MiXCR on the 5' RACE reads. This sample has roughly 250,000 distinct CDR3 sequences, with less than 20% found just once. Material for sequencing was PBMCs or a T cell subset sorted from them (not recorded which). The receptor source for this set is a man aged 18 to 29 who had mild COVID-19 (a few samples of this study predate the infection). Cell type and time point are not known.

This clonotype was seen repeatedly, ten times or more. The chain joins TRBV7-2 to TRBJ1-4; 10 nucleotides line up with TRBD1. The germline V gene has CDR1 SGHTA and CDR2 FQGNSA. V gave up 5 bases and J gave up 10 bases; unmatched junction bases: 10. CDR3 size: 15 residues. CDR3 sequence reads: CASSPPGTGVGKLFF. For the CDR3, the DNA is TGTGCCAGCAGCCCCCCGGGGACAGGGGTGGGAAAACTGTTTTTT.

This clonotype was counted between two and nine times. The chain recombines TRBV10-3 with TRBJ2-7; 12 bases line up with TRBD1. The CDR3 runs 14 residues. Looked up from germline, CDR1 is ENHRY and CDR2 is SYGVKD. The J segment lost 6 bases and the V segment lost 6 bases, leaving 6 bases of the junction unmatched. Written as DNA, the CDR3 is TGTGCCATCAGGACGGGACAGGGGGCGGGCGAGCAGTACTTC. It is translated as CAIRTGQGAGEQYF.

To note about this clonotype: One junction end disagrees with the germline gene, perhaps due to a read error. This chain uses TRBV4-3 with TRBJ1-2, with D tentatively TRBD1 (6 bases). Germline CDR1 and CDR2: LGHNA and YSLEER. The length of the CDR3 is 14 residues. The CDR3 loop reads CASSQTPDRSGYSF. The CDR3, as DNA: TGCGCCAGCAGCCAGACTCCCGACAGGTCTGGCTACTCCTTC.

The chain couples TRBV7-2 to TRBJ2-3; 7 nucleotides line up with TRBD1. Germline CDR1 is SGHTA and CDR2 is FQGNSA. The CDR3 consists of 16 residues. V trimming: 1 base; J trimming: 3 bases; junction bases outside the gene matches: 7. Here the CDR3 reads CASSLVRGGGTDTQYF. In DNA, the CDR3 is TGTGCCAGCAGCTTAGTTAGAGGGGGCGGGACAGATACGCAGTATTTT.

This clonotype showed up just a few times. The rearrangement joins TRBV5-1 to TRBJ2-2; D remains unclear. The V end was cut by 0 bases, the J end by 6 bases, with 9 bases between. The CDR3 is 14 residues long. Germline CDR1 is SGHRS and CDR2 is YFSETQ. CDR3 loop: CASSLGMGPGELFF. The CDR3 DNA reads as TGCGCCAGCAGCTTGGGGATGGGTCCCGGGGAGCTGTTTTTT.

This clonotype has a count of ten or more. V gene TRBV7-9 combines with J gene TRBJ2-5, with 9 bases lining up with TRBD2. CDR3 size: 16 residues. With 4 bases clipped from V and 6 bases from J, the junction kept 12 bases outside the gene matches. Germline assignment: CDR1 SEHNR and CDR2 FQNEAQ (reference sequence). The CDR3: CASSSGSSGGFKTQYF. The CDR3 nucleotides are TGTGCCAGCAGCTCGGGCAGTAGCGGGGGCTTCAAGACCCAGTACTTC.

The rearrangement links TRBV4-2 to TRBJ1-5, with TRBD1 as a possible D gene (5 bases). Germline CDR1 reads LGHNA; CDR2 reads YNFKEQ. The CDR3 covers 15 residues. Between the trimmed V and J ends, which lost 1 base and 4 bases, there was a span of 11 bases. Written as DNA, the CDR3 is TGTGCCAGCAGCCAAGGCGGACCAGGGAATCAGCCCCAGCATTTT. Residues: CASSQGGPGNQPQHF.

As DNA, the CDR3 is TGCAGCGTTTTTCGGGGGACCATAGATACGCAGTATTTT. Protein product: CSVFRGTIDTQYF. The rearrangement uses TRBV29-1 and TRBJ2-3; a possible D gene is TRBD2 (6 bases). Between the trimmed V and J ends, which lost 5 bases and 5 bases, there was a span of 14 bases. Germline values: CDR1 SQVTM, CDR2 ANQGSEA. The CDR3 sequence is 13 residues long.

This clonotype was seen a handful of times. V gene TRBV9 combines with J gene TRBJ2-7; D unclear. V lost 4 bases and J 0 bases, leaving 14 bases between the germline ends. CDR3 length equals 15 residues. Germline V gene sequence: CDR1 SGDLS, CDR2 YYNGEE. CDR3 bases: TGTGCCAGCAGCCCACGACCTAGGGTCTCCTACGAGCAGTACGTC. Residues: CASSPRPRVSYEQYV.

This clonotype was seen a few times. This chain joins TRBV5-1 and TRBJ2-3; D might be TRBD1 (5 bases). The V gene's germline CDR1 is SGHRS and CDR2 YFSETQ. The CDR3 is 15 residues long. Trimming stripped 0 bases from V and 2 bases from J, with 10 bases between. The DNA for the CDR3 is TGCGCCAGCAGCTTGGGACAGTCTACCACAGATACGCAGTATTTT. This gives the protein CASSLGQSTTDTQYF.

This clonotype was observed at least ten times. The genes are TRBV5-1 and TRBJ1-6; D not resolved. The CDR3 is made up of 17 amino acids. Germline V gives CDR1 SGHRS, CDR2 YFSETQ. V shed 0 bases and J shed 1 base, with 11 bases lying between them. The CDR3 DNA reads as TGCGCCAGCAGCTTGGATGAGGGTGGGTCCTATAATTCACCCCTCCACTTT. Protein sequence: CASSLDEGGSYNSPLHF.

The J gene is TRBJ2-2, the V gene TRBV11-3; D not resolved. Germline assignment: CDR1 SGHNT and CDR2 YENEEA. This CDR3 comprises 14 residues. Trimming removed 2 bases at V and 4 bases at J, with 8 bases between. The CDR3 region is CASSLRHGTGELFF. In nucleotides, the CDR3 is TGTGCCAGCAGCTTACGACACGGCACCGGGGAGCTGTTTTTT.

The V and J genes are TRBV9 and TRBJ1-1; D uncertain. The ends were cut back, 5 bases at V and 3 bases at J, with 14 bases in the middle. The germline CDR1 and CDR2 sequences are SGDLS and YYNGEE. The CDR3 covers 14 residues. This CDR3 is CASRSEVTYTEAFF. The CDR3 bases are TGTGCCAGCAGATCTGAAGTAACGTACACTGAAGCTTTCTTT.

This chain links TRBV5-1 with TRBJ1-1, with no clear D. Germline CDR1 and CDR2: SGHRS and YFSETQ. Trimming took 0 bases from V and 3 from J, leaving 6 bases between them. CDR3 length: 13 residues. CDR3 DNA sequence: TGCGCCAGCAGCTTGGTTGTGGACACTGAAGCTTTCTTT. As protein: CASSLVVDTEAFF.